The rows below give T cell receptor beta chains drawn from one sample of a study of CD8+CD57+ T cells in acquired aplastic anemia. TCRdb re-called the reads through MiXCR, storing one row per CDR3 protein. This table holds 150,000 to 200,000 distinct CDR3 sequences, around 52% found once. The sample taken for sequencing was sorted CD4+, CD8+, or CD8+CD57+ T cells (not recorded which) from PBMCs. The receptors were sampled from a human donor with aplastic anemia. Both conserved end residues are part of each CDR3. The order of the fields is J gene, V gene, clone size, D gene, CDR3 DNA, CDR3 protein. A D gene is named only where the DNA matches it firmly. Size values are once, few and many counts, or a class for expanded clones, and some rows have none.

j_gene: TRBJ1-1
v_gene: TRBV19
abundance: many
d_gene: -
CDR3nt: TGTGCCAGTAGCTTGGGTGGGAGGTACACTGAAGCTTTCTTT
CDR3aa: CASSLGGRYTEAFF

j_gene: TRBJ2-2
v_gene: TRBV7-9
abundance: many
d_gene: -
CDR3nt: TGTGCCAGCAGCTCAGCGGCCGGGGAGCTGTTTTTT
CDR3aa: CASSSAAGELFF

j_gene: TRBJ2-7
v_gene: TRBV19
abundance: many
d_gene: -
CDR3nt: TGTGCCAGTAGTAACGGGTTCGAGCAGTACTTC
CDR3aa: CASSNGFEQYF

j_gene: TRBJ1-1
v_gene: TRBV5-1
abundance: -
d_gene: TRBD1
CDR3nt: TGCGCCAGCAGCCCGACAGGGAGGGACACTGAAGCTTTCTTT
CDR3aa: CASSPTGRDTEAFF

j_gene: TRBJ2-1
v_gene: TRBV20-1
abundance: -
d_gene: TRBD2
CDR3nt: TGCAGTGCCCCAAGGACTAGCGGGGGATACAATGAGCAGTTCTTC
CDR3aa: CSAPRTSGGYNEQFF

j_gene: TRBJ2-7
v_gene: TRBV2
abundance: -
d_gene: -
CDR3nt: TGTGCCAGCAGTGATGGCGGGTACGAGCGGTACTTC
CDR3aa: CASSDGGYERYF

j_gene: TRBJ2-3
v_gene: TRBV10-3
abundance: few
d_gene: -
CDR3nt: TGTGCCATCAGTGATTTGGGGGGTTACACAGATACGCAGTATTTT
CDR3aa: CAISDLGGYTDTQYF

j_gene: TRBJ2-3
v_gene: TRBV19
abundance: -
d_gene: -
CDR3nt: TGTGCCAGTAGTACTTCGACAGACCGTACGCAGTATTTT
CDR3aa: CASSTSTDRTQYF

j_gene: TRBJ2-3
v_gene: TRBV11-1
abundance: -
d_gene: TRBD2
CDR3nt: TGTGCCAGCACCACGCGGGGGAGGCCGGTAGATACGCAGTATTTT
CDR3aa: CASTTRGRPVDTQYF

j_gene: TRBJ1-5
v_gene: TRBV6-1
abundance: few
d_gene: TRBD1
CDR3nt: TGTGCCAGCAGAAGGGGACAGGGTAATTTGGGCAATCAGCCCCAGCATTTT
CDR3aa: CASRRGQGNLGNQPQHF

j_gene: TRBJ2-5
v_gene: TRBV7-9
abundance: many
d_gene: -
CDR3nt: TGTGCCAGCAGCTCATCAGCGCTACAAGAGACCCAGTACTTC
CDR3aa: CASSSSALQETQYF

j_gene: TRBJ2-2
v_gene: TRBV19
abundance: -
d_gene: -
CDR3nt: TGTGCCAGTAGTGAAATAGGGAACACCGGGGAGCTGTTTTTT
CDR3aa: CASSEIGNTGELFF

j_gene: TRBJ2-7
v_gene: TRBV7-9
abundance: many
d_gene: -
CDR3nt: TGTGCCAGCAGCCCCTACGTTAGTATATCGGTGCACGAGCAGTACTTC
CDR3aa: CASSPYVSISVHEQYF

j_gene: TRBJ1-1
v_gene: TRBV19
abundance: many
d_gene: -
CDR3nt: TGTGCCAGTAGTATAGGAGGGGTACCTGAAGCTTTCTTT
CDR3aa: CASSIGGVPEAFF

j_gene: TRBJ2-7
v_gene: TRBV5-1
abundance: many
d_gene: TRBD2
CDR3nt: TGCGCCAGCAGCCTCCAGCGGGACCCCTACGAGCAGTACTTC
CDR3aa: CASSLQRDPYEQYF

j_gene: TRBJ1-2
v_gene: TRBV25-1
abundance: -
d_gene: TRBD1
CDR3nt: TGTGCCAGCAGTGATATACAGGGGGCGTGGGGCTACACCTTC
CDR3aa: CASSDIQGAWGYTF

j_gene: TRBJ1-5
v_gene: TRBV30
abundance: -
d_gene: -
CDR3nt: TGTGCCTGGAGTGGGTCCGCGGATACGCAGCATTTT
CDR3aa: CAWSGSADTQHF

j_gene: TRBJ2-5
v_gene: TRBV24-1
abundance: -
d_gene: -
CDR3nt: TGTGCCACCAGTGATTTGGACAGCCAAGAGACCCAGTACTTC
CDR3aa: CATSDLDSQETQYF

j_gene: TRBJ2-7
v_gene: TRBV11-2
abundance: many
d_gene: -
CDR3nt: TGTGCCAGCAGCTTAGGCGGGCAGACCTACGAGCAGTACTTC
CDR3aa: CASSLGGQTYEQYF

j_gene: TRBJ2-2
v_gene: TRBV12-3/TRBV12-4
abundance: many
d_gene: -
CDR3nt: TGTGCCAGCAGTTTAAGCGGTTCGAACACCGGGGAGCTGTTTTTT
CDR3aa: CASSLSGSNTGELFF

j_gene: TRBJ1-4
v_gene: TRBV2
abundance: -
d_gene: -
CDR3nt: TGTGCCAGCAGTATTTTCAGAACTAATGAAAAACTGTTTTTT
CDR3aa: CASSIFRTNEKLFF

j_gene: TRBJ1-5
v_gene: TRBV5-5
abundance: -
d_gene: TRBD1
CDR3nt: TGTGCCAGCAGCGCTACAGGGGGGGATCAGCCCCAGCATTTT
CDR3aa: CASSATGGDQPQHF

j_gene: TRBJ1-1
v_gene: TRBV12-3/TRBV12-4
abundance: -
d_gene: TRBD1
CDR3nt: TGTGCCAGCAGTTCCCGAGGACAGGGGAACACTGAAGCTTTCTTT
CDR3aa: CASSSRGQGNTEAFF

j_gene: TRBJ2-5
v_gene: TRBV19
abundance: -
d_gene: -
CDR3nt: TGTGCCAGTAGGCAACAGGGTGGTGTGGAGACCCAGTACTTC
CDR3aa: CASRQQGGVETQYF

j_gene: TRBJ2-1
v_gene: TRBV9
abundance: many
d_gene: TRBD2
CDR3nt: TGTGCCAGCAGCCTCCGACTAGCGGGAGAGAACAATGAGCAGTTCTTC
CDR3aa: CASSLRLAGENNEQFF

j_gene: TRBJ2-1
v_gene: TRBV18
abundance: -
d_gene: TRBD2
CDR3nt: TGTGCCAGCTCACCCCCGACTAGCGGGATTTACAATGAGCAGTTCTTC
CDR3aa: CASSPPTSGIYNEQFF

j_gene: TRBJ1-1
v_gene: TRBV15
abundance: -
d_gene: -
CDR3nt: TGTGCCACCAGCAGCTCCCTGGGGGTAATGAACACTGAAGCTTTCTTT
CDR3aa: CATSSSLGVMNTEAFF

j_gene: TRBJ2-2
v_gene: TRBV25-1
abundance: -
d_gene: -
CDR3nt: TGTGCCAGCAAGGAGGGGACCGGGGAGCTGTTTTTT
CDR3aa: CASKEGTGELFF

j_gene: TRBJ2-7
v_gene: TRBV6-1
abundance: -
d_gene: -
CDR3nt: TGTGCCAGCAGTGAAGCTGAAGGGGTGGACGAGCAGTACTTC
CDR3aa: CASSEAEGVDEQYF

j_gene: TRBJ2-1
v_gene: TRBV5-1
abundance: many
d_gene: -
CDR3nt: TGCGCCAGCAGCTTGACGGCAGAAAGAAATGAGCAGTTCTTC
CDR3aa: CASSLTAERNEQFF

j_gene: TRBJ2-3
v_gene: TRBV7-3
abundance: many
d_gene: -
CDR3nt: TGTGCCAGCAGCTTAACCTCTAGGGCTGCTAGCACAGATACGCAGTATTTT
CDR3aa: CASSLTSRAASTDTQYF

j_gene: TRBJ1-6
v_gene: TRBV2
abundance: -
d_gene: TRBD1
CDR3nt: TGTGCCAGCAGTGCCGGGACAGGGTACGGGAATTCACCCCTCCACTTT
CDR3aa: CASSAGTGYGNSPLHF

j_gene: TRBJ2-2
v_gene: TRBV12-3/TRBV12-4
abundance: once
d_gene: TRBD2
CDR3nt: TGTGCCAGCAGTTCCGGGACTAGCGGTTACACCGGGGAGCTGTTTTTT
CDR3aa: CASSSGTSGYTGELFF

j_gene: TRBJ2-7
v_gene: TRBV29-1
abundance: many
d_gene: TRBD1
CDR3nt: TGCAGCGTTCAAGACAGGGGTTCCGACGAGCAGTACTTC
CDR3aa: CSVQDRGSDEQYF

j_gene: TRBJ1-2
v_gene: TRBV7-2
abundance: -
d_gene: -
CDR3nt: TGTGCCAGCAGCTTGGGAGGGTTAGCTAACTATGGCTACACCTTC
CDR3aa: CASSLGGLANYGYTF

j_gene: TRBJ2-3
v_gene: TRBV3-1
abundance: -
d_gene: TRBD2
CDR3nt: TGTGCCAGCAGTGAACCAGCGGGGGGCACAGATACGCAGTATTTT
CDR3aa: CASSEPAGGTDTQYF

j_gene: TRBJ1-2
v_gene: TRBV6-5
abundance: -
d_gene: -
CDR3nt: TGTGCCAGCAGTTTCGACGGGAACTATGGCTACACCTTC
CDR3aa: CASSFDGNYGYTF

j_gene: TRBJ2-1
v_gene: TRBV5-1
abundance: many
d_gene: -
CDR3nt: TGCGCCAGCAGCTTGGTCAGGGATGATGAGCAGTTCTTC
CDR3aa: CASSLVRDDEQFF

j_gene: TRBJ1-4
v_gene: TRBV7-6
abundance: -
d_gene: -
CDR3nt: TGTGCCAGCAGCTTAGTTGGGATAACTAATGAAAAACTGTTTTTT
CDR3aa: CASSLVGITNEKLFF

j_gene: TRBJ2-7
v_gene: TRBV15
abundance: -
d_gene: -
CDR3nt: TGTGCCACCAGCACTTCAGGGTACCAGGGGGAGCAGTACTTC
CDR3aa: CATSTSGYQGEQYF

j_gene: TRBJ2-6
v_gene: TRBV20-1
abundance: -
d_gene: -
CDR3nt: TGCAGTGCTCCTGACACTGGGGCCAACGTCCTGACTTTC
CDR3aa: CSAPDTGANVLTF

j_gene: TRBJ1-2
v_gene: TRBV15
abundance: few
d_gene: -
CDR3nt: TGTGCCACCAGCACCGAGATTTCTGACCTTAACTATGGCTACACCTTC
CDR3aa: CATSTEISDLNYGYTF

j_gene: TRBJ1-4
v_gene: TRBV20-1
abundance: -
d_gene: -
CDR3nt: TGCAGTGCTAGTAGGGGGACTAATGAAAAACTGTTTTTT
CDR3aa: CSASRGTNEKLFF

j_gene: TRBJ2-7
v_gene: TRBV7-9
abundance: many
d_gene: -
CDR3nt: TGTGCCAGCACCGACCCGGGAAGCGACGAGCAGTACTTC
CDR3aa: CASTDPGSDEQYF

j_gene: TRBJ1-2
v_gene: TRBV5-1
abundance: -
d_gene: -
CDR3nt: TGCGCCAGCAGGTCGGGGGGCATCTATGGCTACACCTTC
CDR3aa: CASRSGGIYGYTF

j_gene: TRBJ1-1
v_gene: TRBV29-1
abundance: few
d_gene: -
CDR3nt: TGCAGCGTTAGGACTCCCACTGAAGCTTTCTTT
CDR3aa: CSVRTPTEAFF

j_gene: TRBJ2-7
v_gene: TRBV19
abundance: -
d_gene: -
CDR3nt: TGTGCCAGTAGTGGGGGTCCCACCTACGAGCAGTACTTC
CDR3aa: CASSGGPTYEQYF

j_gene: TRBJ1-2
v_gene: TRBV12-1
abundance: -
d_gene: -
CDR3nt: TGTGCCAGCAGCTTGGGTGGGGTCGCTGGCTACACCTTC
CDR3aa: CASSLGGVAGYTF

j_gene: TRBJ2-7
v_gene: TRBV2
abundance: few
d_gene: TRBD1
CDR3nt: TGTGCCAGCAGTGAATACAGGGGTACCTACGAGCAGTACTTC
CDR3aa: CASSEYRGTYEQYF

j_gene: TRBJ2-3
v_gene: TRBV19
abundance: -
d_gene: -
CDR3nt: TGTGCCAGTAAATTATCCTTCGCCGCAGATACGCAGTATTTT
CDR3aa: CASKLSFAADTQYF

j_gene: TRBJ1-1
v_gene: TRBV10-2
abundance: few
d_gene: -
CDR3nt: TGCGCCAGCAGCCCTTCACCGGACGGGACAGAAGCTTTCTTT
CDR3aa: CASSPSPDGTEAFF

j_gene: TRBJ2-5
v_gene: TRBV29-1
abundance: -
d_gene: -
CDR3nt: TGCAGCGTTGGGCTGTTGGGATTGGAAGAGACCCAGTACTTC
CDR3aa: CSVGLLGLEETQYF

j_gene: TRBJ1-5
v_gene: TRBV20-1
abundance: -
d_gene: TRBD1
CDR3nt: TGCAGTGCTCGCCGGGACAGTAGCAATCAGCCCCAGCATTTT
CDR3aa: CSARRDSSNQPQHF

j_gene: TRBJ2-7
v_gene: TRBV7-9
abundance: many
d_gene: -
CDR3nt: TGTGCCAGCAGCTTGTCCCACGAGCAGTACTTC
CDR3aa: CASSLSHEQYF

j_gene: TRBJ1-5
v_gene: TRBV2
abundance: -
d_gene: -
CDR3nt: TGTGCCAGCATGACACAGGGAGGGAGCAATCAGCCCCAGCATTTT
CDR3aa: CASMTQGGSNQPQHF

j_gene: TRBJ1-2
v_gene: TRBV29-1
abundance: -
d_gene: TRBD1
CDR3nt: TGCAGCGTCGGACAGGGGGCGCATGGCTACACCTTC
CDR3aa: CSVGQGAHGYTF

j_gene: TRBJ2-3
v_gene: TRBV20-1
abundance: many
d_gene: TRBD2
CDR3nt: TGCAGTGCTAGAGATTTAGGAGCGGGAGTGGAGGATACGCAGTATTTT
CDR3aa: CSARDLGAGVEDTQYF

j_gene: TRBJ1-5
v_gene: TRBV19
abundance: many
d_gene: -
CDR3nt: TGTGCCAGCCAGTGGGGTAGTCAGCCCCAGCATTTT
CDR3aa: CASQWGSQPQHF

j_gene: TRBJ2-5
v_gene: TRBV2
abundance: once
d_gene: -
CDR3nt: TGTGCCAGCAGCACAGGATTTGGGACCCAGTACTTC
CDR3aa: CASSTGFGTQYF